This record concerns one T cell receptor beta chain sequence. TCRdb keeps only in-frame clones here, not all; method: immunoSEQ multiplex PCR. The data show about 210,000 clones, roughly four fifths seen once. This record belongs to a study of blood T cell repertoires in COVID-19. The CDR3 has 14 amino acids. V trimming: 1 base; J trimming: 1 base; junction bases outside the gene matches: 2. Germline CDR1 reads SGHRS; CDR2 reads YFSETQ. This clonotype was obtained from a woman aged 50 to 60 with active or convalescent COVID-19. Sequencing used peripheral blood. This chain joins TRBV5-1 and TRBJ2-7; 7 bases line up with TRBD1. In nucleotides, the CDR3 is TGCGCCAGCAGCTTGCAACAGGGGTCCTACGAGCAGTACTTC. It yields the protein CASSLQQGSYEQYF. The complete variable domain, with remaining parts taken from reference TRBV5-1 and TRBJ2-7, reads KAGVTQTPRYLIKTRGQQVTLSCSPISGHRSVSWYQQTPGQGLQFLFEYFSETQRNKGNFPGRFSGRQFSNSRSEMNVSTLELGDSALYLCASSLQQGSYEQYFGPGTRLTVT.